A selection of T cell receptor beta chains follows, all from one sample in a study of CD8 T cells in Susac syndrome. Via MiXCR, TCRdb re-called the immunoSEQ multiplex PCR reads, giving one row per CDR3 protein. The data show around 200,000 distinct CDR3 sequences, 95% seen once. The material sequenced was CD8+ T cells from PBMCs. These receptors all come from a human donor with Susac syndrome. CDR3s include the opening cysteine and the closing phenylalanine or tryptophan. The order of the fields is V gene, CDR3 length, CDR3 protein.

V: TRBV2; length: 12; CDR3: CASSEATAEAFF
V: TRBV12-5; length: 15; CDR3: CASASGRRAGETQYF
V: TRBV3-1; length: 16; CDR3: CASSQDPRTSNYGYTF
V: TRBV6-5; length: 13; CDR3: CASSYGQFYGYTF
V: TRBV13; length: 11; CDR3: CASTLGLEAFF
V: TRBV12-3/TRBV12-4; length: 14; CDR3: CASTRTGFRNEQFF
V: TRBV6-5; length: 15; CDR3: CASSYSGGDTGELFF
V: TRBV15; length: 17; CDR3: CATSRDRNIAGSYEQYF
V: TRBV7-2; length: 15; CDR3: CASSSPVLPSYEQYF
V: TRBV3-1; length: 17; CDR3: CASSQGWASGGAATQYF
V: TRBV5-1; length: 14; CDR3: CASSFSGSNYGYTF
V: TRBV7-9; length: 15; CDR3: CASSQTSGNYNEQFF
V: TRBV27; length: 13; CDR3: CASSLDRLYGYTF
V: TRBV12-3/TRBV12-4; length: 17; CDR3: CASSLPGDYTNTGELFF
V: TRBV12-3/TRBV12-4; length: 14; CDR3: CASSRRASGNTIYF
V: TRBV7-3; length: 13; CDR3: CASSFGQADEAFF
V: TRBV29-1; length: 13; CDR3: CSVTGSPNQPQHF
V: TRBV7-8; length: 13; CDR3: CASSPVGSQPQHF
V: TRBV14; length: 13; CDR3: CASSQARFGELFF
V: TRBV10-1; length: 15; CDR3: CASSVASIPGNTIYF
V: TRBV20-1; length: 20; CDR3: CSARVSGTSFNQTNTGELFF
V: TRBV6-5; length: 14; CDR3: CASSYGDRGYGYTF
V: TRBV4-2; length: 14; CDR3: CASSQETGVQPQHF
V: TRBV12-3/TRBV12-4; length: 12; CDR3: CASSLASGGAFF
V: TRBV7-9; length: 13; CDR3: CASSSRSSYEQYF
V: TRBV7-2; length: 15; CDR3: CASSSEELAADTQYF
V: TRBV30; length: 16; CDR3: CAGGPRLAGSADTQYF
V: TRBV30; length: 16; CDR3: CAWSGGTGSMNTEAFF
V: TRBV4-1; length: 15; CDR3: CASSQEPGRNTEAFF
V: TRBV16; length: 15; CDR3: CASSQRTGENTEAFF
V: TRBV9; length: 15; CDR3: CASSQRGGGADTQYF
V: TRBV4-1; length: 18; CDR3: CASSQDPGLTLAKNIQYF
V: TRBV12-3/TRBV12-4; length: 14; CDR3: CASSQQSGTDIQYF
V: TRBV5-6; length: 14; CDR3: CASSLGQSPYGYTF
V: TRBV20-1; length: 15; CDR3: CSAREVAAYYNEQFF
V: TRBV27; length: 17; CDR3: CASSPHRGPFPDQPQHF
V: TRBV19; length: 14; CDR3: CASSFTGFADTQYF
V: TRBV5-6; length: 14; CDR3: CASSGGVTNEKLFF
V: TRBV12-3/TRBV12-4; length: 12; CDR3: CASSFSGLGYTF
V: TRBV29-1; length: 18; CDR3: CSVDNLTYLPGGNTEAFF
V: TRBV28; length: 12; CDR3: CASSLSAKTQYF
V: TRBV20-1; length: 15; CDR3: CSAEDSENMNTEAFF